This entry concerns a single T cell receptor beta chain. This record belongs to a study of blood T cell repertoires in COVID-19. The repertoire was sequenced with immunoSEQ multiplex PCR; TCRdb's copy has only in-frame clones and lacks some. Of 290,000 or so clones listed, 80% to 95% were seen once; the top ten hold roughly 2.3%. CDR1 is LGHNT and CDR2 is FRNRAP in the germline V gene. Deletions cut 0 bases from V and 6 bases from J, with 21 bases between. The CDR3 is 18 amino acids. Input material: peripheral blood. The sequence came from a woman in her 30s with COVID-19, enrolled during active disease. The chain uses TRBV12-5 and TRBJ2-1, with D hard to call. The CDR3 DNA is TGTGCTAGTGGTTTGGTAAGAATCGGTCTGAGAAAGTTCAATGAGCAGTTCTTC. Encoded protein: CASGLVRIGLRKFNEQFF.